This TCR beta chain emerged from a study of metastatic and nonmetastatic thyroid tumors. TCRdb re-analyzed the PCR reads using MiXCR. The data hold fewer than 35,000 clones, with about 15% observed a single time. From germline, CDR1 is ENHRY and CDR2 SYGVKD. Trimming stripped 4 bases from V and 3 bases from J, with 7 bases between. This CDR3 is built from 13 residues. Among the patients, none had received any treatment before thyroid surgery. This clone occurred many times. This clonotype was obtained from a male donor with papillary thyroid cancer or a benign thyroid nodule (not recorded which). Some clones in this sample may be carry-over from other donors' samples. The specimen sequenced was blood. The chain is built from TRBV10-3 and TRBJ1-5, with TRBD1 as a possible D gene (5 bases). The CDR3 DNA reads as TGTGCCATCAGTGGGGACCTCAATCAGCCCCAGCATTTT. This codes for CAISGDLNQPQHF.